This TCR beta chain stems from a study of cytomegalovirus exposure and HLA in healthy donors. Study-level background: A previous analysis identified fewer than 130 million unique TCR beta sequences derived from some 200 million T cells.

The ends lost 4 bases at V and 4 bases at J; junction bases unmatched: 9. The length of the CDR3 is 15 residues. Per germline, CDR1 SGHNT and CDR2 YYREEE (reference sequence). General study points: Later work found that TCR association rates differed between HLA loci; DRB1 had the most and HLA-C the fewest. Solely CMV serostatus was available to characterize immune exposure.

Worth noting for this clone: The antigen remains unidentified.

Use of 60 Vbeta and 13 Jbeta primers characterized the PCR. The method was immunoSEQ multiplex PCR; TCRdb's version includes in-frame clones alone and lacks a portion of them. Here the sample spans some 130,000 clones, approximately 81% being singletons. The chain recombines TRBV5-4 with TRBJ2-5, with TRBD2 identical over 8 bases. This sequence was found in a man aged 18 to 29 in good health and CMV-seronegative. Sequencing input: PBMCs. CDR3 DNA: TGTGCCAGCAGCCAATTAGCGGGAAAAGGAGAGACCCAGTACTTC. Protein sequence: CASSQLAGKGETQYF.